The clone carrying this T cell receptor beta chain came up once. Data came from immunoSEQ multiplex PCR; TCRdb stores just in-frame clones and leaves some out. The repertoire includes over 350,000 clones, about 85% of them detected once, and under 2.5% sits in the top ten. This specimen belongs to a study of blood T cell repertoires in COVID-19. Across about 22 US areas, participants ranged in age from roughly 18 to 95 years. The study assigned cohorts using participant-reported clinical history. There are 18 residues in the CDR3. With V trimmed by 0 bases and J by 0 bases, 5 bases remained unmatched. Per the germline V gene, CDR1 is SGDLS and CDR2 is YYNGEE.

The receptor's source is a woman between 18 and 29 years old with acute COVID-19. Sequences were obtained from PBMCs or T cells enriched from blood (not recorded which). The chain is built from TRBV9 and TRBJ2-2; TRBD2 matches at 10 bases. The CDR3 region has the DNA TGTGCCAGCAGCGTAGAAGGTAGCGGGGGGACGAACACCGGGGAGCTGTTTTTT. Its translation: CASSVEGSGGTNTGELFF. Based on the CDR3 plus reference TRBV9 and TRBJ2-2, the full variable domain is DSGVTQTPKHLITATGQRVTLRCSPRSGDLSVYWYQQSLDQGLQFLIQYYNGEERAKGNILERFSAQQFPDLHSELNLSSLELGDSALYFCASSVEGSGGTNTGELFFGEGSRLTVL.